This entry features one T cell receptor (beta chain) sequence. Germline V gene sequence: CDR1 SGHVS, CDR2 FNYEAQ. Trimming stripped 4 bases from V and 0 bases from J, with 21 bases between. This CDR3 comprises 18 residues. The entry originates in a study of T cell changes during pregnancy in multiple sclerosis. The repertoire was sequenced with immunoSEQ multiplex PCR; TCRdb's copy has only in-frame clones and lacks some. The sample has about 110,000 clones, approximately 90% seen once. V and J are TRBV7-6 and TRBJ1-1; a possible D gene is TRBD1 (6 bases). The sequence derives from a female donor with multiple sclerosis, enrolled in a pregnancy study. The sample in question was peripheral blood, obtained after pregnancy. The CDR3 nucleotides are TGTGCCAGCAGCTCCGGAACCCTAAGGACAGCTATGAACACTGAAGCTTTCTTT. It specifies CASSSGTLRTAMNTEAFF.